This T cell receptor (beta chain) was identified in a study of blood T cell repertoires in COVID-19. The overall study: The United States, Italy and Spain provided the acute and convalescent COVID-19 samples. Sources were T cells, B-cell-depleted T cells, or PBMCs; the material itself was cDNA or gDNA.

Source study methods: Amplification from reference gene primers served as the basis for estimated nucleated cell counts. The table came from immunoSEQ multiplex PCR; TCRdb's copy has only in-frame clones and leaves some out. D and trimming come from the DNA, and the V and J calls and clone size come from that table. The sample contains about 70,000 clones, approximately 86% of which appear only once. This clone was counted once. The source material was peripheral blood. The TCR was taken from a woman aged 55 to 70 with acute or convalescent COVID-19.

CDR3 coding DNA: TGTGCCAGCAGTCGGGACAGGGGGAATTCACCCCTCCACTTT. Translating gives CASSRDRGNSPLHF. The chain recombines TRBV6-4 with TRBJ1-6; the match to TRBD1 covers 11 bases. Looked up from germline, CDR1 is MRHNA and CDR2 is SNTAGT. The V and J ends lost 5 bases and 7 bases, in that order; junction bases with no gene match: 1. The CDR3 has 14 residues.